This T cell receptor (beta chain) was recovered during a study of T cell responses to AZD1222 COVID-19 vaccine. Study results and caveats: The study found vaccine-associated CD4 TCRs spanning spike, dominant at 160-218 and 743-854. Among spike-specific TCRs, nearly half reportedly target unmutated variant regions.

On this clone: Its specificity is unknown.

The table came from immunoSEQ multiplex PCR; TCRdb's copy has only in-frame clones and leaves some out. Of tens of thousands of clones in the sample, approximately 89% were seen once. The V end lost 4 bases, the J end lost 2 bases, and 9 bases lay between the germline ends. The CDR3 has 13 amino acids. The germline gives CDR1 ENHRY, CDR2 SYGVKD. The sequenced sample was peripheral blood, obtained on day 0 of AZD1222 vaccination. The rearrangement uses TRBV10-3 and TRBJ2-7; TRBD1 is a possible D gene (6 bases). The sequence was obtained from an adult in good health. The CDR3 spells CAISVQGPYEQYF. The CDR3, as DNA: TGTGCCATCAGTGTTCAGGGGCCCTACGAGCAGTACTTC.